A selection of T cell receptor beta chains follows, all from one sample in a study of cytomegalovirus exposure and HLA in healthy donors. Some clones are missing from TCRdb's copy, which holds only in-frame ones; the method was immunoSEQ multiplex PCR. Among roughly 80,000 clones, roughly 91% were seen once, and the ten largest hold about 2.2%. The sample taken for sequencing was PBMCs. These receptors were collected from a man younger than 45 in good health and CMV-seronegative. CDR3s include the opening cysteine and the closing phenylalanine or tryptophan. The D gene is left open where the match is weak. Not all rows give a size; the values are once, few, many and, for expanded clones, a class.

abundance	v_gene	j_gene	d_gene	CDR3nt	CDR3aa
NA	TRBV28	TRBJ1-4	NA	TGTGCCAGCAGCCCCCCACAGGGAGATAAACTGTTTTTT	CASSPPQGDKLFF
NA	TRBV19	TRBJ2-2	TRBD2	TGTGCCAGTAGTCTGGGACTAGGACGAACCGGGGAGCTGTTTTTT	CASSLGLGRTGELFF
NA	TRBV9	TRBJ2-7	TRBD1	TGTGCCAGCAGCGTCGGCGGACAGGGCCTCCCCTACGAGCAGTACTTC	CASSVGGQGLPYEQYF
NA	TRBV14	TRBJ2-5	NA	TGTGCCAGCAGCCAAGAAGGGCTAGCCTTAGGGGAGACCCAGTACTTC	CASSQEGLALGETQYF
NA	TRBV6-5	TRBJ2-1	TRBD1	TGTGCCACAACACAGGGGGATGTGAGTGAGCAGTTCTTC	CATTQGDVSEQFF
NA	TRBV7-8	TRBJ2-7	TRBD2	TGTGCCAGCAGCGACATTCCGAGACTAGCGGAAACCTACGAGCAGTACTTC	CASSDIPRLAETYEQYF
NA	TRBV10-1	TRBJ2-7	NA	TGCGCCAGCAGTGACAGTGACGAGCAGTACTTC	CASSDSDEQYF
NA	TRBV28	TRBJ2-1	TRBD1	TGTGCCAGCAGTACACTCCGGGACAGGGGAAGGAATGAGCAGTTCTTC	CASSTLRDRGRNEQFF
NA	TRBV15	TRBJ2-7	NA	TGTGCCACCAGCAGACCCGACTATAGGAATGGCGACGAGCAGTACTTC	CATSRPDYRNGDEQYF
NA	TRBV5-1	TRBJ1-1	TRBD1	TGCGCCAGCAGCATGAAAACGGGACAGGCAGGGGGTATTACTGAAGCTTTCTTT	CASSMKTGQAGGITEAFF
NA	TRBV5-1	TRBJ2-2	NA	TGCGCCAGCAGCCTGTGGACAATCACCGGGGAGCTGTTTTTT	CASSLWTITGELFF
NA	TRBV28	TRBJ1-2	NA	TGTGCCAGCAGTTCAGGGGTGAGGTGGATCGGCTACACCTTC	CASSSGVRWIGYTF
NA	TRBV30	TRBJ1-1	NA	TGTGCCTGGAAGTTAGGGGGATGGGGTGAAGCTTTCTTT	CAWKLGGWGEAFF
NA	TRBV6-1	TRBJ1-4	TRBD1	TGTGCCACCAGGACAGGGGCCCTAGAAAAACTGTTTTTT	CATRTGALEKLFF
NA	TRBV11-1	TRBJ1-1	NA	TGTGCCAGCAGCTTAGTAAACACGGGGTACGGGACTGAAGCTTTCTTT	CASSLVNTGYGTEAFF
NA	TRBV29-1	TRBJ2-5	NA	TGCAGCGTTCTCAGGGCGTACCAAGAGACCCAGTACTTC	CSVLRAYQETQYF
NA	TRBV9	TRBJ2-5	NA	TGTGCCAGCAGCGTAGGTTTCAGGGACCAAGAGACCCAGTACTTC	CASSVGFRDQETQYF
NA	TRBV2	TRBJ2-7	TRBD2	TGTGCCAGCAGACCCGGACTAGCGGGATATTTCGTGTCCTACGAGCAGTACTTC	CASRPGLAGYFVSYEQYF
NA	TRBV5-1	TRBJ1-4	NA	TGCGCCAGCAGCTTGGGCGACAGATCAACTAATGAAAAACTGTTTTTT	CASSLGDRSTNEKLFF
NA	TRBV10-2	TRBJ1-5	TRBD1	TGCGCCAGCAGCGGGGGACAGACAAATAGCAATCAGCCCCAGCATTTT	CASSGGQTNSNQPQHF
NA	TRBV9	TRBJ2-5	NA	TGTGCCAGCAGCGGCGGACAGCGGAACAATCGAAGGTGGGAGACCCAGTACTTC	CASSGGQRNNRRWETQYF
NA	TRBV30	TRBJ1-3	NA	TGTGCCTGGAGTAACAGGAACACCATATATTTT	CAWSNRNTIYF
few	TRBV2	TRBJ2-7	NA	TGTGCCAGCAGGGCAGGGGGGTTCGAGCAGTACTTC	CASRAGGFEQYF
NA	TRBV5-1	TRBJ2-7	NA	TGCGCCAGCAGCCAAGGGGCCTACGAGCAGTACTTC	CASSQGAYEQYF
NA	TRBV9	TRBJ2-2	TRBD2	TGTGCCAGCAGCGTCGGGGGGGGCACCGGGGAGCTGTTTTTT	CASSVGGGTGELFF
NA	TRBV6-1	TRBJ2-3	NA	TGTGCCAGCAGTGTACGGGATACGCAGTATTTT	CASSVRDTQYF
NA	TRBV9	TRBJ2-7	TRBD2	TGTGCCAGCAGCGTAGATCTAGCGGGAGGGCCCTGGTCCGAGCAGTACTTC	CASSVDLAGGPWSEQYF
NA	TRBV7-8	TRBJ1-1	NA	TGTGCCAGCAGCCTCAGTCCCAGGGGTGCCAACACTGAAGCTTTCTTT	CASSLSPRGANTEAFF
NA	TRBV7-3	TRBJ2-2	TRBD2	TGTGCCAGCAGCTTGGGACTAGCGGGTGCCGGGGAGCTGTTTTTT	CASSLGLAGAGELFF
NA	TRBV7-9	TRBJ2-1	TRBD2	TGTGCCAGCACCATCCCGGGGACTAGCGGCTACAATGAGCAGTTCTTC	CASTIPGTSGYNEQFF
NA	TRBV6-5	TRBJ2-5	NA	TGTGCCAGCAGTTACTCACAGGGTAGGGAGACCCAGTACTTC	CASSYSQGRETQYF
NA	TRBV18	TRBJ2-5	TRBD2	TGTGCCAGCTCGGTGACTAGCGGGGGATCCCAAGAGACCCAGTACTTC	CASSVTSGGSQETQYF
NA	TRBV9	TRBJ2-7	TRBD2	TGTGCCAGCAGCCCCAGAGGAATGGGAGGGTACTCCAACGAGCAGTACTTC	CASSPRGMGGYSNEQYF
NA	TRBV27	TRBJ1-5	TRBD1	TGTGCCAGCAGCATCGACAGGGGGCCAAGGCCCCAGCATTTT	CASSIDRGPRPQHF
few	TRBV11-2	TRBJ2-7	NA	TGTGCCAGCAGCTTGACTAGTAACTACGAGCAGTACTTC	CASSLTSNYEQYF
NA	TRBV5-1	TRBJ2-5	TRBD2	TGCGCCAGCAGCATTAGCGGGAGGGCCCTCGAGACCCAGTACTTC	CASSISGRALETQYF
once	TRBV5-1	TRBJ2-7	NA	TGCGCCAGCAGCTTGGGAGAGGCGGGATTCACCTCCTACGAGCAGTACTTC	CASSLGEAGFTSYEQYF
NA	TRBV15	TRBJ2-1	NA	TGTGCCACCAGCAGCAGGGGCAATGAGCAGTTCTTC	CATSSRGNEQFF
NA	TRBV30	TRBJ2-5	NA	TGTGCCTGGAGTCCAACTACGGAGACCCAGTACTTC	CAWSPTTETQYF
NA	TRBV20-1	TRBJ1-2	NA	TGCAGTGCTAGATCGAACTATGGCTACACCTTC	CSARSNYGYTF
NA	TRBV2	TRBJ2-1	NA	TGTGCCAGCAAAGGGGGCAATGAGCAGTTCTTC	CASKGGNEQFF
NA	TRBV5-1	TRBJ1-1	NA	TGCGCCAGCAGTTTACAAGGGGGTAGCACTGAAGCTTTCTTT	CASSLQGGSTEAFF
NA	TRBV6-5	TRBJ1-4	NA	TGTGCCAGCAGTTCCCATCGTGCGCCGGGTGAAAAACTGTTTTTT	CASSSHRAPGEKLFF
NA	TRBV7-2	TRBJ2-5	NA	TGTGCCAGCAGCTCAGGGGAGACCCAGTACTTC	CASSSGETQYF
NA	TRBV2	TRBJ2-1	TRBD2	TGTGCCAGCAGTTCTCTGACTAGCGGGAGAGATGAGCAGTTCTTC	CASSSLTSGRDEQFF
NA	TRBV29-1	TRBJ1-1	TRBD1	TGCAGCGTTGAGGCGACAGGGGGATGGACTGAAGCTTTCTTT	CSVEATGGWTEAFF
NA	TRBV27	TRBJ2-7	NA	TGTGCCAGCAGTTCCGGGTGGGGGGTTAAAAGCTCCTACGAGCAGTACTTC	CASSSGWGVKSSYEQYF